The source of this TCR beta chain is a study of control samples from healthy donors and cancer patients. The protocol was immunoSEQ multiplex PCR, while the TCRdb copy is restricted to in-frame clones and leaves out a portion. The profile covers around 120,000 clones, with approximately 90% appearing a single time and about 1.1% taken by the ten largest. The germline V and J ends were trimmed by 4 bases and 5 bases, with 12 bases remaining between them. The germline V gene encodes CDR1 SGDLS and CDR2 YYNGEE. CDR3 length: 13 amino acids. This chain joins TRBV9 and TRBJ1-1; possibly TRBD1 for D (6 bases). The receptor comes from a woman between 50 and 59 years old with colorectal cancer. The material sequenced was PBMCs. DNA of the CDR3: TGTGCCAGCAGCAGACAGGTGAGGACTGAAGCTTTCTTT. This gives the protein CASSRQVRTEAFF.